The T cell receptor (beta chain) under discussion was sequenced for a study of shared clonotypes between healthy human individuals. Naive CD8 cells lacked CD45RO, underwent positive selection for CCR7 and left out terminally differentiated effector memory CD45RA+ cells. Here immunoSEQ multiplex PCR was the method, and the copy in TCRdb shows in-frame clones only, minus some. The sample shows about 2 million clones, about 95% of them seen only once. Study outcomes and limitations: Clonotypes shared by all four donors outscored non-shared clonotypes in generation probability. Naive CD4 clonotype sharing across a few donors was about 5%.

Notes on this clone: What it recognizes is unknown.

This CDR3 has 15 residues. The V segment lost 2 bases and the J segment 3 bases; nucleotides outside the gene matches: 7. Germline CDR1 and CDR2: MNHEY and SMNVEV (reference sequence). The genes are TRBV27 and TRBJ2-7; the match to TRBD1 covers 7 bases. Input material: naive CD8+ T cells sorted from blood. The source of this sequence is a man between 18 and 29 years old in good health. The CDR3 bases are TGTGCCAGCAGTTTAGGGGGCGGACAGGTCTACGAGCAGTACTTC. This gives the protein CASSLGGGQVYEQYF.